This T cell receptor beta chain emerged from a study of response to subunit inactivated influenza vaccine. This CDR3 spans 13 amino acids. CDR1 is LGHDT and CDR2 is YNNKEL in the germline V gene (reference sequence). Trimming pared 4 bases from V and 11 bases from J, leaving 17 bases between. Each CDR3 protein is one row after TCRdb ran MiXCR on the RT-PCR reads. The profile shows approximately 730,000 distinct CDR3 sequences, more than 11% of them singletons. This clonotype has only a few counts. The material sequenced was PBMCs from blood, taken less than 15 days before vaccination. The clonotype originates from a man aged 50 to 59 who received an inactivated influenza vaccine. The V gene is TRBV3-1, the J gene TRBJ1-1; D gene uncertain. The CDR3 DNA follows: TGTGCCAGCAGCCGCGGCGGAGGGCCGGGGGCTTTCTTT. Amino acids: CASSRGGGPGAFF. The variable domain in full, completed from reference TRBV3-1 and TRBJ1-1, reads DTAVSQTPKYLVTQMGNDKSIKCEQNLGHDTMYWYKQDSKKFLKIMFSYNNKELIINETVPNRFSPKSPDKAHLNLHINSLELGDSAVYFCASSRGGGPGAFFGQGTRLTVV.